This T cell receptor (beta chain) was found in a study of cytomegalovirus exposure and HLA in healthy donors. This clone was seen only a few times. V was cut by 1 base and J by 1 base, with 8 bases left in between. CDR1 is MNHNS, CDR2 SASEGT, per germline. The CDR3 consists of 15 residues. PCR employed 60 Vbeta and 13 Jbeta primers. Some clones are missing from TCRdb's copy, which holds only in-frame ones; the method was immunoSEQ multiplex PCR. This table has over 100,000 clones, 55% to 65% appearing once. V usage is TRBV6-1 and J usage is TRBJ1-5; D remains unclear. The sequenced sample was PBMCs. The source is a woman aged 30 to 39 in good health and CMV-seronegative. CDR3 protein: CASSEVVLSNQPQHF. CDR3 in DNA: TGTGCCAGCAGTGAAGTAGTCCTGAGCAATCAGCCCCAGCATTTT.